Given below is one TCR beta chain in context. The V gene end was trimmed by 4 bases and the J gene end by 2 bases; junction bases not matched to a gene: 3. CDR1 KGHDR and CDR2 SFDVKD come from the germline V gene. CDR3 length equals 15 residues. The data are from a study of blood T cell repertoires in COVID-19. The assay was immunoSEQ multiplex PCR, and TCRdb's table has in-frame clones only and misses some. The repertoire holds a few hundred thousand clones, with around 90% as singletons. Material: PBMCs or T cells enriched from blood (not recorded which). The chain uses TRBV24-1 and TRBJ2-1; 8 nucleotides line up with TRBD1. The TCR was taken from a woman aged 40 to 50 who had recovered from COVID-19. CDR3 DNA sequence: TGTGCCACCAGTGACTCAGGGGGCCCCTACAATGAGCAGTTCTTC. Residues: CATSDSGGPYNEQFF.